The rows below give T cell receptor beta chains drawn from one sample of a study of monozygotic twins with inflammatory bowel disease. From its re-call of the 5' RACE reads, TCRdb lists each CDR3 protein once, without DNA. The sample includes hundreds of thousands of distinct CDR3 sequences. Sequencing was done on a sample of blood. Receptors originate from a human donor with ulcerative colitis or Crohn's disease, or a healthy co-twin of an affected twin (not recorded which). CDR3s include the opening cysteine and the closing phenylalanine or tryptophan.

>TRBV5-1|TRBJ2-1
CASTYSSSYNEQFF
>TRBV12-3/TRBV12-4|TRBJ1-1
CASSSRGSGSEAFF
>TRBV20-1|TRBJ1-1
CSATRAGNTEAFF
>TRBV5-1|TRBJ2-1
CASSFGLAGLYNEQFF
>TRBV11-1|TRBJ2-1
CASSLAGGNHEQFF
>TRBV30|TRBJ1-2
CAWTASYGYTF
>TRBV10-3|TRBJ1-1
CAISEVLGVGSTEAFF
>TRBV7-2|TRBJ2-3
CASSLVALTDTQYF
>TRBV5-6|TRBJ2-4
CASSQGVPREENIQYF
>TRBV20-1|TRBJ1-6
CSPRKGLADSPLHF
>TRBV20-1|TRBJ2-7
CSARGDGYSYEQYF
>TRBV7-2|TRBJ2-3
CASSLASSGRDTQYF
>TRBV20-1|TRBJ2-7
CSASRSGRARGYEQYF
>TRBV19|TRBJ2-2
CASSPRQEANTGELFF
>TRBV11-2|TRBJ2-5
CASSLGGNSVQETQYF
>TRBV5-1|TRBJ1-3
CASSLVGEGNTIYF